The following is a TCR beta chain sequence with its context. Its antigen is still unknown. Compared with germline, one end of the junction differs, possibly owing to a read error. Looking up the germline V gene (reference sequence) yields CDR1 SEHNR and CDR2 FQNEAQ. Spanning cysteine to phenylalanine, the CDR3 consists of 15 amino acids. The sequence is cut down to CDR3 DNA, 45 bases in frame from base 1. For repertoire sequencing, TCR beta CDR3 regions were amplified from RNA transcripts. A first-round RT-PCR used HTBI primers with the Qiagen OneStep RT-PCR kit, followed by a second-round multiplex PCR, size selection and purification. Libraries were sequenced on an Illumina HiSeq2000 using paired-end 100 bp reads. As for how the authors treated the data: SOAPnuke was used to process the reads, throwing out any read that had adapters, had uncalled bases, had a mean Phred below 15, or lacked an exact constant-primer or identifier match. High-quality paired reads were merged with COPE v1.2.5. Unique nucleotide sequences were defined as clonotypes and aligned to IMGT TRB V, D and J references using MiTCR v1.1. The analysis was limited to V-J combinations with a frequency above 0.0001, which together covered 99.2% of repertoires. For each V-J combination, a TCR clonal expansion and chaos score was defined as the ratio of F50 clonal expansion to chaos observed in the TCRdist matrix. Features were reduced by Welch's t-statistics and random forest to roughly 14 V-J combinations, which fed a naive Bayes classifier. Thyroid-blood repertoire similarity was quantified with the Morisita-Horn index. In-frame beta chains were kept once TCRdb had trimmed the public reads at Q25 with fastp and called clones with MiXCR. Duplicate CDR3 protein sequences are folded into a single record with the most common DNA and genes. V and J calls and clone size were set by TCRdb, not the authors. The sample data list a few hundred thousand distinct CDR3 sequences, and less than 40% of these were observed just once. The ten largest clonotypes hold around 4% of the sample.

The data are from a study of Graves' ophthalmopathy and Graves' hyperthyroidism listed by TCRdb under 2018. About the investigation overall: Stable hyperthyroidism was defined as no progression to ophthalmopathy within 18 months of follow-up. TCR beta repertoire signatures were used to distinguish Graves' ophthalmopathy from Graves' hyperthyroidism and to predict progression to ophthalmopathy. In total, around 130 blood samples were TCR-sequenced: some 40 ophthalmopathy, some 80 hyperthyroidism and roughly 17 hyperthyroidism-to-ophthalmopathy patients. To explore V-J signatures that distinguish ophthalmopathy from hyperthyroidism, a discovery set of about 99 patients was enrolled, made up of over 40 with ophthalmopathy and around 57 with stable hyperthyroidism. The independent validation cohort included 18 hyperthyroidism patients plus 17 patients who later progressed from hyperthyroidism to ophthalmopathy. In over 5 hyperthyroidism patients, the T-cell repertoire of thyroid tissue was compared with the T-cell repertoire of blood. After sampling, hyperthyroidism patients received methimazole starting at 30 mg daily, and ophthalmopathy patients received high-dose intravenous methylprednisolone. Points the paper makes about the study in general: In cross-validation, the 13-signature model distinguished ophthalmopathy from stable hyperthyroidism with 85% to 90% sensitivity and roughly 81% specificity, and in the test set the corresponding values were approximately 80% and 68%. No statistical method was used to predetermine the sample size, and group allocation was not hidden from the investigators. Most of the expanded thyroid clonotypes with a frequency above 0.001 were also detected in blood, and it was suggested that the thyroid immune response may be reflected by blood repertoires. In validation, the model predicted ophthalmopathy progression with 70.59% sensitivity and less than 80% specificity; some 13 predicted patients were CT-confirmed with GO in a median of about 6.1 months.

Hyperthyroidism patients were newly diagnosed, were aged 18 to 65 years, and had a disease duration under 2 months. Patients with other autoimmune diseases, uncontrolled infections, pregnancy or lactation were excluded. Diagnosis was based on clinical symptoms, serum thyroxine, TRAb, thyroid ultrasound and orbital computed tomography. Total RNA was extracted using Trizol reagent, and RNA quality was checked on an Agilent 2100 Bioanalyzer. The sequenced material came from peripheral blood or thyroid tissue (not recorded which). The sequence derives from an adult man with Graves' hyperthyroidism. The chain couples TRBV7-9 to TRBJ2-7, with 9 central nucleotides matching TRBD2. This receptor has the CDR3 CASSLVASGAYEQYF. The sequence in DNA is TGCGCCAGCAGCTTGGTGGCTAGCGGGGCCTACGAGCAGTACTTC.